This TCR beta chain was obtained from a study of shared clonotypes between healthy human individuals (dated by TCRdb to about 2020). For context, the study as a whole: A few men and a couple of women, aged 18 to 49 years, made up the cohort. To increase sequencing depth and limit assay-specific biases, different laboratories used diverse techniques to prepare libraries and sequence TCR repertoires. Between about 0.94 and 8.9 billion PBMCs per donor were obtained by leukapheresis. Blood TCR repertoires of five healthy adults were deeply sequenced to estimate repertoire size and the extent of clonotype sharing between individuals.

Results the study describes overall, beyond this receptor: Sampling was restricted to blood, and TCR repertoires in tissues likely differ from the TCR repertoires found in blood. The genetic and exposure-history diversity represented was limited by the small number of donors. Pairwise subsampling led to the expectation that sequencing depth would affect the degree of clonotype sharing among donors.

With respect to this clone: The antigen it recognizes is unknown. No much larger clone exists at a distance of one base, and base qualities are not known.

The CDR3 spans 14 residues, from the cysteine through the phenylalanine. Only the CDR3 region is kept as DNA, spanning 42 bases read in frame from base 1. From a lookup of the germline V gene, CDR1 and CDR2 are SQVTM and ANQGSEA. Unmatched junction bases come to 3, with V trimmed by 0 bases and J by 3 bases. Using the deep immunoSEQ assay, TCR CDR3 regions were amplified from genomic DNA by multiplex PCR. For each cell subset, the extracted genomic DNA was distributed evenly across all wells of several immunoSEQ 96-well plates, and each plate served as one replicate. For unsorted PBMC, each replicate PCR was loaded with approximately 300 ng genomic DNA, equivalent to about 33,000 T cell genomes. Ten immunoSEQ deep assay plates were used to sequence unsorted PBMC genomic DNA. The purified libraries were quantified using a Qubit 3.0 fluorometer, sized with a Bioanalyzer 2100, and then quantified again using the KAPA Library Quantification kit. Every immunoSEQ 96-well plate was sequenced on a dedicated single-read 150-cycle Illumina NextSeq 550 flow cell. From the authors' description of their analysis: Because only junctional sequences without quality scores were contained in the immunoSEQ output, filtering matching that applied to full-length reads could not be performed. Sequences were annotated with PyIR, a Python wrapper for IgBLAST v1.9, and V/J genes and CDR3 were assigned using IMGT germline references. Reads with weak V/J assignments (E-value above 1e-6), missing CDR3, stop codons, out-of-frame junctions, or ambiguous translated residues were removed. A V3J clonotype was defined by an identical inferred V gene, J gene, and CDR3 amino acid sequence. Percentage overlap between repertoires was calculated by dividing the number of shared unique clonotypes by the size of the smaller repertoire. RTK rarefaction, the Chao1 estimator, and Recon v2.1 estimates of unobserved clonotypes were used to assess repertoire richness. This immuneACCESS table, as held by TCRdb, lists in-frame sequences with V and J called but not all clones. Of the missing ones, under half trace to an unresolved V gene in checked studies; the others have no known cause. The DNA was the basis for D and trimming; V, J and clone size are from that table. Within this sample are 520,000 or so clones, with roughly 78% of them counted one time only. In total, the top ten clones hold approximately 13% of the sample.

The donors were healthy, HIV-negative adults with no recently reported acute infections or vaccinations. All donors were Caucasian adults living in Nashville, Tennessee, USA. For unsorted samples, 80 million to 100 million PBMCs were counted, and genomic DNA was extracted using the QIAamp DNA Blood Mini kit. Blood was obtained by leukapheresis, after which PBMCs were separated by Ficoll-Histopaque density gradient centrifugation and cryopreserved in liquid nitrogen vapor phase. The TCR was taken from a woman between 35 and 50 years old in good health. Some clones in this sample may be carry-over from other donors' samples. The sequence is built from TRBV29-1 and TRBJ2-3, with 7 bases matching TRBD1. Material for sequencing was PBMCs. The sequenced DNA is TGCAGCGTTGAAGATGTGGACAGGACAGATACGCAGTATTTT. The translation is CSVEDVDRTDTQYF.